This is a list of T cell receptor beta chains from one sample in a study of sequential checkpoint blockade in melanoma. TCRdb's table, derived via immunoSEQ multiplex PCR, lists solely in-frame clones and lacks some. Seen here are approximately 20,000 clones, around 30% observed once, and the top ten hold more than 6.5%. This sample comprised tumor tissue (inferred from file names), obtained from a patient given nivolumab and ipilimumab in sequence. The receptors come from a human donor with melanoma. The conserved cysteine and the conserved F or W are not part of the CDR3 here. Fields, in order: clone size, J gene, V gene, D gene, CDR3 protein. D genes are given only for firm matches. Clone size, where shown, is once, few, many, or a class for clones that have expanded.

NA | TRBJ2-3 | TRBV16 | TRBD2 | ASSQSPSGGDTQY
NA | TRBJ2-7 | TRBV30 | NA | AWSVHPYEQY
few | TRBJ2-2 | TRBV4-1 | NA | ASRIATNTGELF
NA | TRBJ2-4 | TRBV6-8 | TRBD2 | ASSYLIGLSGRAENIQY
few | TRBJ1-5 | TRBV19 | TRBD1 | ASVDRDRGQNQPQH
NA | TRBJ2-5 | TRBV6-8 | TRBD2 | ASSYSTSGGILQETQY
NA | TRBJ2-3 | TRBV11-3 | TRBD1 | ASSRGQGADTQY
NA | TRBJ1-2 | TRBV11-3 | TRBD1 | ASSLDGDRDNYGYT
NA | TRBJ2-7 | TRBV14 | NA | ASSQGTPYEQY
few | TRBJ2-5 | TRBV6-8 | NA | ASSAQSDSFEETQY
NA | TRBJ2-7 | TRBV30 | TRBD1 | AWSRDSSYEQY
NA | TRBJ2-1 | TRBV5-8 | NA | ASSLSGVNEQF
NA | TRBJ2-2 | TRBV19 | NA | ASSIDQLANTGELF
NA | TRBJ2-1 | TRBV18 | NA | ASSPSQGYNEQF
few | TRBJ2-7 | TRBV9 | NA | ASSVDSEAYEQY
NA | TRBJ2-3 | TRBV6-8 | NA | ASSRSLQGGDTQY
few | TRBJ2-2 | TRBV6-8 | NA | AITGGPATGELF
NA | TRBJ1-4 | TRBV6-8 | NA | ASSYSGTPTTNEKLF
many | TRBJ1-1 | TRBV11-3 | NA | ASSLKTGGNTEAF
few | TRBJ2-7 | TRBV6-8 | NA | ASSLTWAAEQY
few | TRBJ2-4 | TRBV15 | NA | ATSSAPPGAGKNIQY
few | TRBJ1-1 | TRBV14 | NA | ASSPGRANTEAF
once | TRBJ2-2 | TRBV18 | NA | ASSPSQGLGTGELF
NA | TRBJ2-5 | TRBV28 | NA | ASSLAGTSQETQY
NA | TRBJ2-7 | TRBV5-1 | NA | ATRPGSESYEQY
NA | TRBJ2-7 | TRBV19 | TRBD1 | ASSKGQGLLYEQY
NA | TRBJ1-2 | TRBV19 | TRBD1 | ASSRGQGSYGYT
few | TRBJ1-2 | TRBV10-3 | NA | AISESRGEYGYT
NA | TRBJ2-2 | TRBV29-1 | TRBD2 | SVGLAGEGGELF
NA | TRBJ1-2 | TRBV29-1 | TRBD1 | SVEDRQGGVEGYT
few | TRBJ2-7 | TRBV30 | TRBD1 | AWTSRGRSYEQY
few | TRBJ2-4 | TRBV19 | NA | ASSPGFIQY
few | TRBJ1-6 | TRBV11-3 | NA | ASSPRGGQNSPLH